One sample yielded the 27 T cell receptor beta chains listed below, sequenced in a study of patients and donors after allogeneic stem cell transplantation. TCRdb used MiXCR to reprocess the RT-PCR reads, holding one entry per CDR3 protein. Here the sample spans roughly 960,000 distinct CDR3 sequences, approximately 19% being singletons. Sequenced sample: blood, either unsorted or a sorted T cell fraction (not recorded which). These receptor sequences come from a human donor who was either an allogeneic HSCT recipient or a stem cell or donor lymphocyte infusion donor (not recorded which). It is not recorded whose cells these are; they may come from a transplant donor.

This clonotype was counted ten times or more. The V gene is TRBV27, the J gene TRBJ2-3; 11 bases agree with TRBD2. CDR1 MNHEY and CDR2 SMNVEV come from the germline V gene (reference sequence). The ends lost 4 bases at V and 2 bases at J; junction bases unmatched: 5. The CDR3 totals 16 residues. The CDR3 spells CASSSGLAGFTDTQYF. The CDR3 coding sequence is TGTGCCAGCAGTTCTGGACTAGCGGGTTTCACAGATACGCAGTATTTT.

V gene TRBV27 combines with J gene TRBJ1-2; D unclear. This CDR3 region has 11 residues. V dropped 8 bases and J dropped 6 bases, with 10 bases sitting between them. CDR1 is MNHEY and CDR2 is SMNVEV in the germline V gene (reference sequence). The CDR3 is CASYGPNGYTF. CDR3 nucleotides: TGTGCCAGCTACGGTCCCAATGGCTACACCTTC.

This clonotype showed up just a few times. CDR3 DNA: TGTGCCAGCAGTGAGGTCGGGACAGGGTCCGAGCAGTACTTC. Translated, it gives CASSEVGTGSEQYF. The rearrangement joins TRBV2 to TRBJ2-7, with 9 bases aligning to TRBD1. CDR1 SNHLY and CDR2 FYNNEI come from the germline V gene. V shed 3 bases, J shed 6 bases, and the junction held 6 bases outside the gene matches. The CDR3 extends over 14 amino acids. The full variable domain, completed using reference TRBV2 and TRBJ2-7, is EPEVTQTPSHQVTQMGQEVILRCVPISNHLYFYWYRQILGQKVEFLVSFYNNEISEKSEIFDDQFSVERPDGSNFTLKIRSTKLEDSAMYFCASSEVGTGSEQYFGPGTRLTVT.

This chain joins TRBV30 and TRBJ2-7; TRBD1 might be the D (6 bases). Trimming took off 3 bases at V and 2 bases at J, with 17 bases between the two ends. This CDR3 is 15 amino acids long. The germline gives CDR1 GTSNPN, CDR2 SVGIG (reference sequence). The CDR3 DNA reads TGTGCCTGGAGCCCTGGTGGGGACATGGCCTACGAGCAGTACTTC. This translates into CAWSPGGDMAYEQYF.

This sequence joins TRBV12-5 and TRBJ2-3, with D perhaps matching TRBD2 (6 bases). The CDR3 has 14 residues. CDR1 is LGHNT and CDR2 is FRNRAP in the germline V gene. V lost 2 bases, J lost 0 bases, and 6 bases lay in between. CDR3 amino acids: CASGLLASTDTQYF. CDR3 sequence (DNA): TGTGCTAGTGGTTTGCTAGCGAGCACAGATACGCAGTATTTT.

The CDR3 spells CASSIPDTKRAFF. The CDR3 region has the DNA TGTGCCAGTAGTATTCCCGACACCAAGAGGGCTTTCTTT. The chain uses TRBV19 and TRBJ1-1; no clear D gene. Germline values: CDR1 LNHDA, CDR2 SQIVND (reference sequence). The CDR3 has 13 residues. Between the trimmed V and J ends, which lost 3 bases and 11 bases, there was a span of 16 bases.

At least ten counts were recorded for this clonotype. CDR3 coding DNA: TGTGCCAGCAGTTTAATTCGGGACAGGGTTATGGAGTCCTACGAGCAGTACTTC. Its protein product is CASSLIRDRVMESYEQYF. V usage is TRBV12-3 or TRBV12-4 and J usage is TRBJ2-7, with TRBD1 matching 9 bases. This CDR3 has 18 amino acids. V dropped 2 bases and J dropped 1; count of bases not matched to a gene: 12.

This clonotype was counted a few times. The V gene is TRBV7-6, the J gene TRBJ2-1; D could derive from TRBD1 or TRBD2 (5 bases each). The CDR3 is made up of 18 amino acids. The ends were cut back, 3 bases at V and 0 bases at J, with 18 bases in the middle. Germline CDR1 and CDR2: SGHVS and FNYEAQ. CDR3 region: CASSFDPSGTSSYNEQFF. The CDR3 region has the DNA TGTGCCAGCAGCTTTGACCCCAGTGGGACCAGCTCCTACAATGAGCAGTTCTTC.

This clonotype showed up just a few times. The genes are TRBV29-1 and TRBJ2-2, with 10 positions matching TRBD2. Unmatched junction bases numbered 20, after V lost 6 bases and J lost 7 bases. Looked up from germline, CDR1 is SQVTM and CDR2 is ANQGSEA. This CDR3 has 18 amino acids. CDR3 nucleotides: TGCAGCGTGACCGCTAGAACAAGCGGGGGGGCAGTTGGCGGGGAGCTGTTTTTT. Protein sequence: CSVTARTSGGAVGGELFF.

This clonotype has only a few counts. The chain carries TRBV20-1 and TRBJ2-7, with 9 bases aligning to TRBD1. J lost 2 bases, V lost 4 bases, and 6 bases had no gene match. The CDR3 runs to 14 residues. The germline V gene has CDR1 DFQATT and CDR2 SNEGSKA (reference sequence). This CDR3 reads CSATTGQGTYEQYF. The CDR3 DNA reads TGCAGTGCTACAACTGGACAGGGGACCTACGAGCAGTACTTC.

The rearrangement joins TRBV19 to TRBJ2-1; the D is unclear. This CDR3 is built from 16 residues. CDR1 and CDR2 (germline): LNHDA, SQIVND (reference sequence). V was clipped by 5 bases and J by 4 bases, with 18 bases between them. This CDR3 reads CASSASRFPRYNEQFF. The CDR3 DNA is TGTGCCAGTAGTGCCAGCAGGTTTCCGCGATACAATGAGCAGTTCTTC.

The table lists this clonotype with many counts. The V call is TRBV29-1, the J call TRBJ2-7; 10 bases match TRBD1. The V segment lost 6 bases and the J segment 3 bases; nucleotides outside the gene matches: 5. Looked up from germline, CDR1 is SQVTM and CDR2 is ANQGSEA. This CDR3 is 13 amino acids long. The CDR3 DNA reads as TGCAGCGTCGTAGGGACAGGGGACTACGAGCAGTACTTC. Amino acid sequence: CSVVGTGDYEQYF.

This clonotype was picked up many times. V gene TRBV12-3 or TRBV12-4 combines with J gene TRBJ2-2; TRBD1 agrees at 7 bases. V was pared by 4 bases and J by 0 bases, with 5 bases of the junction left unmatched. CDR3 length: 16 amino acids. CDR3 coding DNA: TGTGCCAGCAGTTCTGAGACAGGGTCGAACACCGGGGAGCTGTTTTTT. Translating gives CASSSETGSNTGELFF.

CDR3 sequence: CASSFRQSNYGYTF. The CDR3 nucleotides are TGTGCCAGCAGTTTCCGGCAGTCAAACTATGGCTACACCTTC. This sequence joins TRBV12-3 or TRBV12-4 and TRBJ1-2; D unresolved. Trimming shortened V by 3 bases and J by 2 bases, and 10 bases separated the two germline ends. The CDR3 loop spans 14 amino acids.

CDR3 sequence (DNA): TGTGCCAGCAGTTTCTTGAGGACCGGGGATTGGGATACGCAGTATTTT. Its translation is CASSFLRTGDWDTQYF. The chain carries TRBV27 and TRBJ2-3; D possibly corresponds to TRBD2 (5 bases). From germline, CDR1 is MNHEY and CDR2 SMNVEV (reference sequence). V was clipped by 3 bases and J by 6 bases, with 19 bases between them. CDR3 length: 16 amino acids.

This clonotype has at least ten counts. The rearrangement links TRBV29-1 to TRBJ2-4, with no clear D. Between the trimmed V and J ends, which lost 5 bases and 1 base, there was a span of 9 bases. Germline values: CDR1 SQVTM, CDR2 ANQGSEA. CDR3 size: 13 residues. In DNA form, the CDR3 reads TGCAGCGTTCGGGCGAGGGCCAAAAACATTCAGTACTTC. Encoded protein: CSVRARAKNIQYF.

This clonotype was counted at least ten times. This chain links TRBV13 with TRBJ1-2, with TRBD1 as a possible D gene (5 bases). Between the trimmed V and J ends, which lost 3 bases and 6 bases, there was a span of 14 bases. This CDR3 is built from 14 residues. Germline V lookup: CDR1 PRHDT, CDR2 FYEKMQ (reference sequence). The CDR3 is CASSFDRGTDGYTF. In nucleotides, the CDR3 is TGTGCCAGCAGCTTCGATAGGGGTACGGATGGCTACACCTTC.

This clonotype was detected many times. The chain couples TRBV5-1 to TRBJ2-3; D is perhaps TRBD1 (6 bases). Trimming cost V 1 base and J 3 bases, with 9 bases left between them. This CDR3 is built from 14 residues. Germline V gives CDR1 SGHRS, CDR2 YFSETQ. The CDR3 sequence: CASSLPQGTDTQYF. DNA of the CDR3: TGCGCCAGCAGCTTGCCCCAGGGGACAGATACGCAGTATTTT. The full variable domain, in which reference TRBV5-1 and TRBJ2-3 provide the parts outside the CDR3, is KAGVTQTPRYLIKTRGQQVTLSCSPISGHRSVSWYQQTPGQGLQFLFEYFSETQRNKGNFPGRFSGRQFSNSRSEMNVSTLELGDSALYLCASSLPQGTDTQYFGPGTRLTVL.

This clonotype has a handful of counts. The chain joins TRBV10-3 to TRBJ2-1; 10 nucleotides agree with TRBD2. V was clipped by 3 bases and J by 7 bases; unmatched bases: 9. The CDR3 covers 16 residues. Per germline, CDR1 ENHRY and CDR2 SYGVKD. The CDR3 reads CAISDFGASGGNEQFF. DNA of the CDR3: TGTGCCATCAGTGACTTTGGGGCTAGCGGGGGAAATGAGCAGTTCTTC.

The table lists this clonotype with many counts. The chain's CDR3 is CASSLDRTENTGELFF. CDR3 in DNA: TGTGCCAGCAGTTTAGACAGGACAGAGAACACCGGGGAGCTGTTTTTT. This rearrangement joins TRBV12-3 or TRBV12-4 to TRBJ2-2; D may be TRBD1 (6 bases). The V end was cut by 1 base, the J end by 1 base, with 10 bases between. CDR3 length: 16 amino acids.

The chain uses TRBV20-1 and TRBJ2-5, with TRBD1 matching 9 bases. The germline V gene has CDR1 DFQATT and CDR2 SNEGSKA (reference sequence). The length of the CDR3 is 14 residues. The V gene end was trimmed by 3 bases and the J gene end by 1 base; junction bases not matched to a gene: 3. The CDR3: CSASRQGVQETQYF. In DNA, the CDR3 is TGCAGTGCTAGTAGACAGGGGGTCCAAGAGACCCAGTACTTC.

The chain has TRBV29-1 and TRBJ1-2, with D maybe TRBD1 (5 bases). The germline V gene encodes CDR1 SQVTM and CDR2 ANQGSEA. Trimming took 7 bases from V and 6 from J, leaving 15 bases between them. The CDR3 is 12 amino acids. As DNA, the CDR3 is TGCAGCGGGGGGGAAGGGGCTGATGGCTACACCTTC. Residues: CSGGEGADGYTF. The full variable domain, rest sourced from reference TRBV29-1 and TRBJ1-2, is SAVISQKPSRDICQRGTSLTIQCQVDSQVTMMFWYRQQPGQSLTLIATANQGSEATYESGFVIDKFPISRPNLTFSTLTVSNMSPEDSSIYLCSGGEGADGYTFGSGTRLTVV.

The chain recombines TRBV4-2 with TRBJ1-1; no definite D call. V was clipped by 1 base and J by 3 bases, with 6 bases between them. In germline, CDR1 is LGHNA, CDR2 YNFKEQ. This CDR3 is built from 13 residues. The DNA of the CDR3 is TGTGCCAGCAGCCAAGTTGGGTACACTGAAGCTTTCTTT. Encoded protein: CASSQVGYTEAFF.

The CDR3: CASSLSSGANQPQHF. CDR3 bases: TGCGCCAGCAGCTTAAGTTCGGGAGCCAATCAGCCCCAGCATTTT. The chain uses TRBV5-1 and TRBJ1-5; D unresolved. The length of the CDR3 is 15 residues. Trimming removed 2 bases at V and 3 bases at J, with 12 bases between. Germline V gene sequence: CDR1 SGHRS, CDR2 YFSETQ. Full variable domain (outside the CDR3, taken from reference TRBV5-1 and TRBJ1-5): KAGVTQTPRYLIKTRGQQVTLSCSPISGHRSVSWYQQTPGQGLQFLFEYFSETQRNKGNFPGRFSGRQFSNSRSEMNVSTLELGDSALYLCASSLSSGANQPQHFGDGTRLSIL.

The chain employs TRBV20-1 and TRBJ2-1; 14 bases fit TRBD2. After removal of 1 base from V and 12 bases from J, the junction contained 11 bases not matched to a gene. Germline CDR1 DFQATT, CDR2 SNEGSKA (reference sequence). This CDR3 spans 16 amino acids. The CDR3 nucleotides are TGCAGTGCTAGAGTCGCCGGGACTAGCGGGAGAGGGGGGCAGTTCTTC. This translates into CSARVAGTSGRGGQFF.

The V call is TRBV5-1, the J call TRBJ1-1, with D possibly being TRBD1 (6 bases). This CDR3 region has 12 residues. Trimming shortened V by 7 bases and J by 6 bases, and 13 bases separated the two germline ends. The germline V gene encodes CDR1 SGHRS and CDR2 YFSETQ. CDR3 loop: CASFRDTSEAFF. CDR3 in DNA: TGCGCCAGCTTCCGGGACACCTCTGAAGCTTTCTTT.

CDR3 in DNA: TGTGCCAGCAGCTTACCCGCCGGTGACGAGCAGTACTTC. This sequence encodes CASSLPAGDEQYF. The V and J genes are TRBV5-6 and TRBJ2-7; D is unclear. This CDR3 is built from 13 residues. Trimming took off 2 bases at V and 5 bases at J, with 11 bases between the two ends. Germline values: CDR1 SGHDT, CDR2 YYEEEE.